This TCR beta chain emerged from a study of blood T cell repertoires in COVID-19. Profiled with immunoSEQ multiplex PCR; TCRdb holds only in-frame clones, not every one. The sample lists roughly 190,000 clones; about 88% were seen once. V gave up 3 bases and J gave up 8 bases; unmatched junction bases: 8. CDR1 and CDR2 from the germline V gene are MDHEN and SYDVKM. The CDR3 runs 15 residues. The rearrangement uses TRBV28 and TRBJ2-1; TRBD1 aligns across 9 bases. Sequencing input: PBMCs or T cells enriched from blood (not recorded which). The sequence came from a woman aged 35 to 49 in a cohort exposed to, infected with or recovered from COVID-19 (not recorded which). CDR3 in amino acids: CASSLSGQGGDEQFF. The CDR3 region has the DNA TGTGCCAGCAGTTTGTCGGGACAGGGAGGGGATGAGCAGTTCTTC.